One T cell receptor beta chain is described in this entry. Its target is unknown. Amplification used 60 Vbeta primers and 13 Jbeta primers. The data were produced by immunoSEQ multiplex PCR, yet TCRdb's version contains in-frame clones alone and is incomplete. The data contain under 140,000 clones, approximately 84% of them seen just once; the ten biggest clones take up approximately 1.8%. V dropped 3 bases and J dropped 8; count of bases not matched to a gene: 7. The CDR3 sequence is 15 residues long. Germline CDR1 and CDR2: SGDLS and YYNGEE. These data come from a study of cytomegalovirus exposure and HLA in healthy donors. Study-level results: A later analysis found common viral pathogens apparently linked to several of the most significant clusters. Indistinguishability led to the exclusion of some V segments, TRBV6-2 and TRBV6-3 included. Cytomegalovirus status was reportedly diagnosed by the classifier with high sensitivity and specificity.

V is TRBV9 and J is TRBJ1-4; 10 nucleotides line up with TRBD1. The receptor was isolated from a man aged 40-49 years in good health and CMV-seronegative. Sequenced: PBMCs. CDR3 residues: CASSARDRGMEKLFF. DNA for the CDR3: TGTGCCAGCAGCGCCCGGGACAGGGGTATGGAAAAACTGTTTTTT. Using reference TRBV9 and TRBJ1-4 for the parts outside the CDR3, the full variable domain is DSGVTQTPKHLITATGQRVTLRCSPRSGDLSVYWYQQSLDQGLQFLIQYYNGEERAKGNILERFSAQQFPDLHSELNLSSLELGDSALYFCASSARDRGMEKLFFGSGTQLSVL.